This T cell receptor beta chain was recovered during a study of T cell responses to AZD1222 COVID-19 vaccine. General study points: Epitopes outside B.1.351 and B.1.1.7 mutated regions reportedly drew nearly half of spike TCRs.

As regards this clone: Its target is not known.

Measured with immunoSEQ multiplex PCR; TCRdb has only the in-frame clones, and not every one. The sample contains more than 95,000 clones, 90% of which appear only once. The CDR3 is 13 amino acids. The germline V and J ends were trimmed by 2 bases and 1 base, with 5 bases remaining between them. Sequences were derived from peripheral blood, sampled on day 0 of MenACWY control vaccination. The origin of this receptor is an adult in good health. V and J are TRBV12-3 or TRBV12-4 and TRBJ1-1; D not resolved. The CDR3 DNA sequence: TGTGCCAGCAGTTTAAAAGCGAACACTGAAGCTTTCTTT. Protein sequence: CASSLKANTEAFF.